Each of the 9 T cell receptor beta chains below was sequenced from the same sample in a study of T cell clusters in autoimmune cytopenias. TRB was amplified from 250 ng of peripheral blood genomic DNA per sample. One tube held mixed TRB-A and TRB-B primer pools for touch-down PCR. From its re-call of the multiplex PCR reads, TCRdb lists each CDR3 protein once, without DNA. The repertoire table contains approximately 12,000 distinct CDR3 sequences. The sample was peripheral blood. Receptor source: a human donor with an autoimmune cytopenia or autoimmune hepatitis (not recorded which).

The chain recombines TRBV12-3 or TRBV12-4 with TRBJ2-7; TCRdb names TRBD2, which stays unverified in the absence of DNA. The CDR3 extends over 15 amino acids. This CDR3 is CASSWTSARSYEQYF.

This clonotype is deemed medium-sized (0.01 to 0.1%) by its frequency. V is TRBV19 and J is TRBJ2-2; TCRdb names TRBD1, which stays unverified in the absence of DNA. Germline V gene lookup returns CDR1 LNHDA and CDR2 SQIVND (reference sequence). The CDR3 consists of 16 residues. CDR3 region: CASSILRQVGTGELFF. Drawing the rest from reference TRBV19 and TRBJ2-2, the complete variable domain is DGGITQSPKYLFRKEGQNVTLSCEQNLNHDAMYWYRQDPGQGLRLIYYSQIVNDFQKGDIAEGYSVSREKKESFPLTVTSAQKNPTAFYLCASSILRQVGTGELFFGEGSRLTVL.

The chain combines TRBV18 with TRBJ1-3; TCRdb selects TRBD1, and the lack of DNA leaves this call unchecked. This CDR3 contains 14 residues. Looked up from germline, CDR1 is KGHSH and CDR2 is LQKENI. This chain's CDR3 is CASSPDRGVDTIYF.

This chain joins TRBV5-4 and TRBJ2-5; TCRdb names TRBD2, which stays unverified in the absence of DNA. Germline CDR1 reads SGHNT; CDR2 reads YYREEE (reference sequence). This CDR3 has 15 amino acids. CDR3 sequence: CASSSSGRAGETQYF.

The rearrangement uses TRBV6-2 or TRBV6-3 and TRBJ1-1; TCRdb's D call of TRBD1 is untestable without DNA. The germline CDR1 and CDR2 sequences are MNHEY and SVGEGT. The CDR3 has 14 amino acids. The CDR3 loop reads CASSYYVGGTEAFF.

The CDR3 loop is CASSLDVWGPYF. V usage is TRBV12-3 or TRBV12-4 and J usage is TRBJ2-7. There are 12 residues in the CDR3.

The rearrangement uses TRBV7-2 and TRBJ2-7. Germline V CDR1 and CDR2: SGHTA, FQGNSA. The CDR3 has 13 amino acids. CDR3 amino acids: CASSSRRAYEQYF.

By frequency, this clonotype is large. The gene calls are TRBV29-1 and TRBJ2-1; the TCRdb call, TRBD2, lacks DNA for checking. In germline, CDR1 is SQVTM, CDR2 ANQGSEA. The length of the CDR3 is 14 residues. The CDR3 here is CSVTPSEGYNEQFF.

Considering frequency, this clonotype is medium-sized. V gene TRBV5-4 combines with J gene TRBJ2-2; TCRdb gives TRBD1 as the D gene, but with no DNA this cannot be confirmed. The CDR3 runs to 15 residues. CDR1 is SGHNT and CDR2 is YYREEE in the germline V gene (reference sequence). This CDR3 reads CASRVAQGAGGELFF.